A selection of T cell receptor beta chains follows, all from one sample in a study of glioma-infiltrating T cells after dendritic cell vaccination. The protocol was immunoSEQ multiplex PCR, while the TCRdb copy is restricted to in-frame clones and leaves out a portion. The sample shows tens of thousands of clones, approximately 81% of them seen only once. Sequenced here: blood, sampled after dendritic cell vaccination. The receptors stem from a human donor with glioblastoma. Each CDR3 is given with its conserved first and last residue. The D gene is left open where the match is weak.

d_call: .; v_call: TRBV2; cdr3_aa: CASISAYEQYF
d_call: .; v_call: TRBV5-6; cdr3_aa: CASSLGSGSYEQYF
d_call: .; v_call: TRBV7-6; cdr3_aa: CASSLDRRQVNTEAFF
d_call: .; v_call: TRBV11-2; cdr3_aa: CASSSLGGGYTGELFF
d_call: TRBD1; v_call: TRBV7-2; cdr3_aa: CASSGGTGYPREQYF
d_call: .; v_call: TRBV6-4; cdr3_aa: CASSDPTGFGNTIYF
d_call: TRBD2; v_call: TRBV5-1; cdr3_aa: CASASTSRYEQYF
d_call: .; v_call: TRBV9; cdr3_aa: CASSTRGALTGELFF
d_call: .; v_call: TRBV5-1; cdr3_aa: CASRISGGSTDTQYF
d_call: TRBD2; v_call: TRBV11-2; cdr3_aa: CASSLVLAGDYEQYF
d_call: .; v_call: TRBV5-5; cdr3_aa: CASSLLTRGETQYF
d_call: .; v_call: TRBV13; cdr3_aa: CASSLEYEQYF
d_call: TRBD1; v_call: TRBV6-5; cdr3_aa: CASRGQGAATDTQYF
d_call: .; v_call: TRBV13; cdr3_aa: CASSPVGGAAKNIQYF
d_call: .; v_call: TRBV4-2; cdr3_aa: CASSPNGQQDNSPLHF
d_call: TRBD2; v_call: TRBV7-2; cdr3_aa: CASSLVGGAGELFF
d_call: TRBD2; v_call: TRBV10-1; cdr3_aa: CASSDPAGGRDTGELFF
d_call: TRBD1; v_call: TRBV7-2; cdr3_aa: CASSYAPGQGYGYTF